These 23 T cell receptor beta chains share one sample of origin, sequenced in a study of T cell responses to AZD1222 COVID-19 vaccine. Assay: immunoSEQ multiplex PCR; the TCRdb copy retains only in-frame clones and omits some. The sample yields 120,000 or so clones, about 90% seen once. Sequences were derived from peripheral blood, sampled on day 0 of AZD1222 vaccination. The receptors were gathered from an adult in good health.

This clone was found once. The V and J genes are TRBV7-8 and TRBJ1-2; 7 bases align to TRBD1. J gave up 3 bases and V 5 bases, and 6 bases lay outside the gene matches. The CDR3 runs to 14 residues. Germline lookup yields CDR1 SGHVS and CDR2 FQNEAQ. CDR3 amino acids: CASSLRQGHYGYTF. The CDR3 nucleotides are TGTGCCAGCAGCCTGCGACAGGGACACTATGGCTACACCTTC.

This clone came up a few times. The V and J genes are TRBV6-5 and TRBJ2-7; TRBD1 agrees at 7 bases. Germline V gene data show CDR1 as MNHEY and CDR2 as SVGAGI. This CDR3 has 13 amino acids. J gave up 2 bases and V 8 bases, and 6 bases lay outside the gene matches. The CDR3 loop reads CASASGQTYEQYF. CDR3 nucleotide sequence: TGTGCCAGCGCATCGGGACAGACCTACGAGCAGTACTTC.

CDR3 in DNA: TGTGCCAGCAGTACCCCTCGACCAGCGAGCTCCTACGAGCAGTACTTC. This gives the protein CASSTPRPASSYEQYF. The V gene is TRBV27, the J gene TRBJ2-7; D gene unclear. Trimming stripped 5 bases from V and 0 bases from J, with 17 bases between. The CDR3 extends over 16 amino acids. Germline V CDR1 and CDR2: MNHEY, SMNVEV (reference sequence).

The CDR3, as DNA: TGCGCCAGCAGCCGAGGACAGTCAAGCGAGCAGTACTTC. This gives the protein CASSRGQSSEQYF. The chain combines TRBV4-3 with TRBJ2-7; a weak D match, TRBD1 (6 bases). This CDR3 comprises 13 residues. Germline CDR1 reads LGHNA; CDR2 reads YSLEER. V lost 4 bases and J lost 6, with 13 bases in between.

The chain couples TRBV5-4 to TRBJ1-1; D remains unclear. The ends were cut back, 4 bases at V and 4 bases at J, with 11 bases in the middle. The CDR3 length is 13 residues. Germline assignment: CDR1 SGHNT and CDR2 YYREEE (reference sequence). Here the CDR3 DNA reads TGTGCCAGCAGCCAGGCCGGCCGCACTGAAGCTTTCTTT. Translating gives CASSQAGRTEAFF. Using reference TRBV5-4 and TRBJ1-1 for the parts outside the CDR3, the full variable domain is ETGVTQSPTHLIKTRGQQVTLRCSSQSGHNTVSWYQQALGQGPQFIFQYYREEENGRGNFPPRFSGLQFPNYSSELNVNALELDDSALYLCASSQAGRTEAFFGQGTRLTVV.

The V call is TRBV9, the J call TRBJ1-2; 9 bases agree with TRBD1. The CDR3 contains 15 residues. With 4 bases clipped from V and 6 bases from J, the junction kept 10 bases outside the gene matches. CDR1 and CDR2 (germline): SGDLS, YYNGEE. CDR3 protein: CASSPRDRDINGYTF. The CDR3, as DNA: TGTGCCAGCAGCCCCCGGGACAGGGATATCAATGGCTACACCTTC.

The chain couples TRBV13 to TRBJ2-3; TRBD2 aligns across 7 bases. Trimming at V came to 2 bases and at J to 2 bases, leaving 7 bases not matched to a gene. This CDR3 has 16 amino acids. Looked up from germline, CDR1 is PRHDT and CDR2 is FYEKMQ (reference sequence). The CDR3 DNA sequence: TGTGCCAGCAGCTTAACCCGGGACTATATCACAGATACGCAGTATTTT. Its translation is CASSLTRDYITDTQYF.

V and J are TRBV5-1 and TRBJ2-7, with 7 bases fitting TRBD1. This CDR3 comprises 14 residues. Losses at the gene ends were 3 bases for V and 5 bases for J; bases not matched to a gene: 8. CDR1 is SGHRS and CDR2 is YFSETQ in the germline V gene. The CDR3 here is CASSWGTDGDEQYF. The CDR3 DNA follows: TGCGCCAGCAGCTGGGGGACAGACGGCGACGAGCAGTACTTC. Drawing the rest from reference TRBV5-1 and TRBJ2-7, the complete variable domain is KAGVTQTPRYLIKTRGQQVTLSCSPISGHRSVSWYQQTPGQGLQFLFEYFSETQRNKGNFPGRFSGRQFSNSRSEMNVSTLELGDSALYLCASSWGTDGDEQYFGPGTRLTVT.

This rearrangement joins TRBV3-1 (or the pseudogene TRBV3-2) to TRBJ1-6; D unclear. V lost 1 base and J lost 7, with 5 bases in between. Germline V gives CDR1 LGHDT, CDR2 YNNKEL (reference sequence). The CDR3 runs to 13 residues. The CDR3 protein is CASSQAANSPLHF. CDR3 coding DNA: TGTGCCAGCAGCCAAGCCGCCAATTCACCCCTCCACTTT.

The chain employs TRBV4-2 and TRBJ1-5; 7 nucleotides match TRBD1. With 0 bases clipped from V and 8 bases from J, the junction kept 13 bases outside the gene matches. Germline CDR1 reads LGHNA; CDR2 reads YNFKEQ. The CDR3 extends over 17 amino acids. The CDR3 loop reads CASSQDLGGGREEPQHF. In DNA, the CDR3 is TGTGCCAGCAGCCAAGATCTTGGAGGGGGCCGGGAAGAGCCCCAGCATTTT.

V and J are TRBV13 and TRBJ2-7; 7 bases line up with TRBD1. V gave up 5 bases and J gave up 5 bases; unmatched junction bases: 6. Germline CDR1 and CDR2: PRHDT and FYEKMQ (reference sequence). The CDR3 length is 13 residues. CDR3 protein: CASSNRGSNEQYF. The CDR3 DNA reads TGTGCCAGCAGCAACAGGGGTAGTAACGAGCAGTACTTC. Full variable domain (remainder filled in from reference TRBV13 and TRBJ2-7): AAGVIQSPRHLIKEKRETATLKCYPIPRHDTVYWYQQGPGQDPQFLISFYEKMQSDKGSIPDRFSAQQFSDYHSELNMSSLELGDSALYFCASSNRGSNEQYFGPGTRLTVT.

V usage is TRBV9 and J usage is TRBJ1-2, with 8 bases aligning to TRBD1. The V and J ends lost 4 bases and 4 bases, in that order; junction bases with no gene match: 6. This CDR3 comprises 14 residues. CDR1 is SGDLS, CDR2 YYNGEE, per germline. The CDR3 DNA reads TGTGCCAGCAGCCTCTGGACAGGGAGCTATGGCTACACCTTC. It translates to CASSLWTGSYGYTF.

The V and J genes are TRBV7-9 and TRBJ1-2, with 8 nucleotides matching TRBD1. The germline V gene encodes CDR1 SEHNR and CDR2 FQNEAQ (reference sequence). With V trimmed by 4 bases and J by 10 bases, 11 bases remained unmatched. This CDR3 has 14 amino acids. CDR3 bases: TGTGCCAGCAGCTCAGGCGGCAGGGGGCTAAACTACACCTTC. It specifies CASSSGGRGLNYTF.

The V and J genes are TRBV10-3 and TRBJ2-7; D ambiguous. In germline, CDR1 is ENHRY, CDR2 SYGVKD. The CDR3 runs 12 residues. The ends were cut back, 0 bases at V and 6 bases at J, with 6 bases in the middle. The CDR3 DNA is TGTGCCATCAGTGAGTCGGGGATCGAGCAGTACTTC. Protein: CAISESGIEQYF.

The V and J genes are TRBV12-3 or TRBV12-4 and TRBJ2-3; D is undetermined. V gave up 7 bases and J gave up 2 bases, with 10 bases separating them. The CDR3 runs 13 residues. For the CDR3, the DNA is TGTGCCAGCACAGCCCAGAACACAGATACGCAGTATTTT. Residues: CASTAQNTDTQYF.

This clone occurred once. The chain recombines TRBV28 with TRBJ1-1; D unresolved. This CDR3 contains 13 residues. Germline values: CDR1 MDHEN, CDR2 SYDVKM. V shed 3 bases and J shed 0 bases, with 5 bases lying between them. Written as DNA, the CDR3 is TGTGCCAGCAGTTTCCTGGTGAACACTGAAGCTTTCTTT. Translating gives CASSFLVNTEAFF.

The chain is built from TRBV29-1 and TRBJ1-1; D ambiguous. The CDR3 contains 11 residues. CDR1 and CDR2 from the germline V gene are SQVTM and ANQGSEA. The V end was cut by 1 base, the J end by 5 bases, with 5 bases between. CDR3 in amino acids: CSVEGATEAFF. CDR3 in DNA: TGCAGCGTTGAAGGGGCGACTGAAGCTTTCTTT.

The sample holds one count of this clone. The chain links TRBV6-5 to TRBJ1-1; D unclear. Germline assignment: CDR1 MNHEY and CDR2 SVGAGI. CDR3 size: 13 residues. Trimming took 5 bases from V and 0 from J, leaving 7 bases between them. CDR3 sequence reads: CASSRLMNTEAFF. DNA of the CDR3: TGTGCCAGCAGTCGTCTCATGAACACTGAAGCTTTCTTT.

CDR3 sequence: CASSATNNYGYTF. The CDR3 DNA follows: TGTGCCAGCAGCGCCACTAATAACTATGGCTACACCTTC. This chain uses TRBV13 with TRBJ1-2; unclear D gene. V was trimmed by 5 bases and J by 1 base, leaving 8 bases between them. Germline CDR1 reads PRHDT; CDR2 reads FYEKMQ (reference sequence). There are 13 residues in the CDR3.

This clone was seen a few times. J is TRBJ2-7 and V is TRBV25-1, with 12 bases that match TRBD1. In germline, CDR1 is MGHDK, CDR2 SYGVNS. The CDR3 is 14 amino acids. V trimming: 5 bases; J trimming: 8 bases; junction bases outside the gene matches: 7. For the CDR3, the DNA is TGTGCCAGCAGTTCCGGGACAGGGGGCCTGAAGCAGTACTTC. Amino acid sequence: CASSSGTGGLKQYF.

This chain connects TRBV21-1 to TRBJ1-4. TRBV21-1 has pseudogene status. The CDR3 is 20 residues long. The CDR3 here is CASSNFGGARELPTNEKLFF. The CDR3 DNA reads as TGTGCCAGCAGCAACTTCGGGGGGGCCAGGGAGCTCCCAACTAATGAAAAACTGTTTTTT.

This chain links TRBV5-8 with TRBJ2-1, with D unclear. The CDR3 length is 17 residues. Trimming shortened V by 0 bases and J by 0 bases, and 13 bases separated the two germline ends. Looked up from germline, CDR1 is SGHTS and CDR2 is YDEGEE. The CDR3 sequence: CASSLGIIASSYNEQFF. CDR3 in DNA: TGTGCCAGCAGCTTGGGGATAATAGCCAGCTCCTACAATGAGCAGTTCTTC. Variable domain in full (rest from reference TRBV5-8 and TRBJ2-1): EAGVTQSPTHLIKTRGQQATLRCSPISGHTSVYWYQQALGLGLQFLLWYDEGEERNRGNFPPRFSGRQFPNYSSELNVNALELEDSALYLCASSLGIIASSYNEQFFGPGTRLTVL.

The rearrangement links TRBV28 to TRBJ2-7, with D tentatively TRBD1 or TRBD2 (5 bases each). Germline V gene sequence: CDR1 MDHEN, CDR2 SYDVKM. V lost 6 bases and J 2 bases, leaving 14 bases between the germline ends. This CDR3 has 14 amino acids. DNA of the CDR3: TGTGCCAGCAGCTCCGGGACGGCAGCCTACGAGCAGTACTTC. Encoded protein: CASSSGTAAYEQYF.